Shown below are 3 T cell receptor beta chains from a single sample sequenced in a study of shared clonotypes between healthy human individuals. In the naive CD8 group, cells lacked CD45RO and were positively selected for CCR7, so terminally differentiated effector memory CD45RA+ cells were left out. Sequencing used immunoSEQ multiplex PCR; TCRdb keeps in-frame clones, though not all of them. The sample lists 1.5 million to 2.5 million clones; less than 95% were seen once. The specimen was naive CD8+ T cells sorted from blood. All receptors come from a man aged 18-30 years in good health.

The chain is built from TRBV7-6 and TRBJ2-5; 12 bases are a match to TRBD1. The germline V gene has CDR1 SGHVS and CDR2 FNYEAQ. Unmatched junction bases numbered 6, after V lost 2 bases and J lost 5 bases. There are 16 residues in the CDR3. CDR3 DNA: TGTGCCAGCAGCTTAATCTGGGACAGGGGGCATGAGACCCAGTACTTC. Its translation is CASSLIWDRGHETQYF.

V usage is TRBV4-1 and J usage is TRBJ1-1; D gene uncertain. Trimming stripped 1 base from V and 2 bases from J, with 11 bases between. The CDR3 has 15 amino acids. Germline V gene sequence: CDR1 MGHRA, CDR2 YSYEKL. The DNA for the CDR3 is TGCGCCAGCAGCCAAGTTTTTGGGCCCAACACTGAAGCTTTCTTT. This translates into CASSQVFGPNTEAFF.

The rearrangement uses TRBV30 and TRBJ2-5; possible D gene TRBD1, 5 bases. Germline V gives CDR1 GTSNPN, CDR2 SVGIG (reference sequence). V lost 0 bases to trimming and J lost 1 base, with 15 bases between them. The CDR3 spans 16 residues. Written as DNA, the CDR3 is TGTGCCTGGAGTGTACTCACAGGACCCTTCCAAGAGACCCAGTACTTC. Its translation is CAWSVLTGPFQETQYF.